This T cell receptor beta chain emerged from a study of radiation and T cells in renal cell carcinoma. Points from the study as a whole: Top tumor clonotypes rose in blood 2 weeks post-radiation, then contracted.

Assay used: immunoSEQ multiplex PCR; TCRdb lists only in-frame clones, some missing. The sample contains some 130,000 clones, about 81% of which appear only once. Germline CDR1 and CDR2: SGHVS and FNYEAQ. The V gene lost 1 base and the J gene lost 6 bases, with 10 bases spanning the gap. The CDR3 spans 15 residues. With respect to this clone: The antigen remains unidentified.

The time point is: blood 2 weeks post-SBRT. Treatment given: 15 Gy SBRT to primary tumor, nephrectomy 4 weeks later. The patient's renal cell carcinoma had clear cell pathology. The specimen was blood, collected from a patient whose treatment included radiotherapy and nephrectomy. V usage is TRBV7-6 and J usage is TRBJ2-6, with D tentatively TRBD1 or TRBD2 (6 bases each). This clonotype was sampled from a woman aged 55-69 years with renal cell carcinoma. The CDR3 DNA reads as TGTGCCAGCAGCTTAGGGGGGGCGGAGGCCAACGTCCTGACTTTC. This encodes CASSLGGAEANVLTF.